These T cell receptor beta chains were read from a single sample in a study of cytomegalovirus exposure and HLA in healthy donors. Profiling relied on immunoSEQ multiplex PCR, and the TCRdb table lists in-frame clones only, not all of them. The data hold 150,000 to 200,000 clones, with roughly 77% observed a single time. Sequencing input: PBMCs. The receptor source for this set is a woman aged 45-65 years in good health and CMV-seronegative. The CDR3 runs from the conserved cysteine through the conserved F or W. The D gene is left open where the match is weak. Clone size is shown for a subset of rows, as once, few, many or a class of expanded clone.

J: TRBJ2-5
length: 14
D: -
size: -
V: TRBV19
CDR3: CASSTQGSQETQYF
DNA: TGTGCCAGTAGTACCCAGGGTTCACAAGAGACCCAGTACTTC

J: TRBJ1-5
length: 13
D: -
size: -
V: TRBV7-9
CDR3: CASSTNVRQPQHF
DNA: TGTGCCAGCAGCACAAACGTTCGTCAGCCCCAGCATTTT

J: TRBJ2-7
length: 15
D: -
size: -
V: TRBV7-9
CDR3: CASSSRTEQSYEQYF
DNA: TGTGCCAGCAGCTCCCGGACAGAGCAATCCTACGAGCAGTACTTC

J: TRBJ1-5
length: 12
D: -
size: -
V: TRBV28
CDR3: CASSLRVQPQHF
DNA: TGTGCCAGCAGTTTAAGAGTGCAGCCCCAGCATTTT

J: TRBJ2-2
length: 19
D: TRBD2
size: once
V: TRBV13
CDR3: CASSYRLAGGLTNTGELFF
DNA: TGTGCCAGCAGCTACCGACTAGCGGGAGGGCTCACGAACACCGGGGAGCTGTTTTTT

J: TRBJ1-2
length: 13
D: TRBD1
size: few
V: TRBV6-6
CDR3: CASSPRQGQGYTF
DNA: TGTGCCAGCAGCCCTCGACAGGGGCAGGGCTACACCTTC

J: TRBJ2-1
length: 16
D: TRBD2
size: -
V: TRBV5-6
CDR3: CASSTGLAGSLNEQFF
DNA: TGTGCCAGCAGCACAGGACTAGCGGGAAGTCTCAATGAGCAGTTCTTC

J: TRBJ1-2
length: 13
D: -
size: -
V: TRBV6-5
CDR3: CASSPTAIYGYTF
DNA: TGTGCCAGCAGTCCAACAGCTATCTATGGCTACACCTTC

J: TRBJ1-1
length: 11
D: TRBD1
size: few
V: TRBV29-1
CDR3: CSVVRQGIAFF
DNA: TGCAGCGTTGTTCGACAGGGGATAGCTTTCTTT

J: TRBJ1-4
length: 16
D: TRBD1
size: -
V: TRBV7-8
CDR3: CASSLALDRANEKLFF
DNA: TGTGCCAGCAGCTTAGCGCTGGACAGGGCCAATGAAAAACTGTTTTTT

J: TRBJ2-5
length: 15
D: TRBD2
size: -
V: TRBV5-4
CDR3: CASSFPGTSVSEQYF
DNA: TGTGCCAGCAGCTTCCCCGGGACTAGCGTGAGTGAGCAGTACTTC

J: TRBJ2-3
length: 16
D: TRBD2
size: -
V: TRBV5-5
CDR3: CASSLVASGGADTQYF
DNA: TGTGCCAGCAGCTTGGTGGCTAGCGGGGGGGCAGATACGCAGTATTTT

J: TRBJ1-1
length: 15
D: TRBD1
size: few
V: TRBV7-2
CDR3: CASSSRTGVNTEAFF
DNA: TGTGCCAGCAGTTCCCGGACAGGGGTAAACACTGAAGCTTTCTTT

J: TRBJ2-7
length: 15
D: TRBD1
size: -
V: TRBV15
CDR3: CATSINLAGGAEQYF
DNA: TGTGCCACCAGCATCAACCTGGCAGGGGGCGCCGAGCAGTACTTC

J: TRBJ1-3
length: 13
D: -
size: few
V: TRBV6-6
CDR3: CASHRTDGNTIYF
DNA: TGTGCCAGCCACAGGACGGATGGAAACACCATATATTTT

J: TRBJ1-2
length: 11
D: -
size: -
V: TRBV28
CDR3: CANRDSAGYTF
DNA: TGTGCCAATCGGGACTCAGCCGGCTACACCTTC

J: TRBJ1-1
length: 13
D: -
size: -
V: TRBV7-2
CDR3: CASSLGRRKEAFF
DNA: TGTGCCAGCAGCTTAGGGCGCAGGAAAGAAGCTTTCTTT

J: TRBJ1-4
length: 18
D: -
size: -
V: TRBV19
CDR3: CASSIEGTDGTWREKLFF
DNA: TGTGCCAGTAGTATAGAGGGTACTGACGGGACATGGAGAGAAAAACTGTTTTTT

J: TRBJ1-5
length: 15
D: -
size: -
V: TRBV28
CDR3: CASSLRGGEDQPQHF
DNA: TGTGCCAGCAGTTTACGGGGGGGGGAGGATCAGCCCCAGCATTTT

J: TRBJ2-2
length: 16
D: -
size: -
V: TRBV7-8
CDR3: CASSLRAVINTGELFF
DNA: TGTGCCAGCAGCTTACGAGCGGTCATTAACACCGGGGAGCTGTTTTTT

J: TRBJ1-1
length: 13
D: -
size: -
V: TRBV11-3
CDR3: CASSFDRDTEAFF
DNA: TGTGCCAGCAGCTTCGACAGAGACACTGAAGCTTTCTTT

J: TRBJ2-3
length: 16
D: -
size: few
V: TRBV10-3
CDR3: CAISESKATSTDTQYF
DNA: TGTGCCATCAGTGAGTCGAAAGCGACTAGCACAGATACGCAGTATTTT

J: TRBJ2-1
length: 15
D: TRBD2
size: -
V: TRBV7-6
CDR3: CASSSPSGSYNEQFF
DNA: TGTGCCAGCAGCTCACCTAGCGGGAGCTACAATGAGCAGTTCTTC

J: TRBJ2-7
length: 14
D: TRBD2
size: -
V: TRBV27
CDR3: CASSRTSSPYEQYF
DNA: TGTGCCAGCAGCCGGACTAGCAGTCCCTACGAGCAGTACTTC

J: TRBJ2-2
length: 14
D: -
size: -
V: TRBV9
CDR3: CASSVVPDTGELFF
DNA: TGTGCCAGCAGCGTAGTACCGGACACCGGGGAGCTGTTTTTT

J: TRBJ2-1
length: 16
D: TRBD2
size: -
V: TRBV4-3
CDR3: CASSQEGLAGGPEQFF
DNA: TGCGCCAGCAGCCAAGAGGGTCTAGCGGGGGGTCCTGAGCAGTTCTTC

J: TRBJ2-7
length: 13
D: TRBD1
size: few
V: TRBV6-5
CDR3: CASSPGQGFRQYF
DNA: TGTGCCAGCAGTCCGGGACAGGGTTTCAGGCAGTACTTC

J: TRBJ2-5
length: 15
D: -
size: -
V: TRBV15
CDR3: CATSSLGGSHETQYF
DNA: TGTGCCACCAGCTCCCTCGGAGGGAGTCATGAGACCCAGTACTTC

J: TRBJ2-3
length: 15
D: -
size: -
V: TRBV27
CDR3: CASSLQRSSTDTQYF
DNA: TGTGCCAGCAGTTTACAGCGATCTAGCACAGATACGCAGTATTTT

J: TRBJ2-1
length: 13
D: -
size: -
V: TRBV7-9
CDR3: CASSPGTFNEQFF
DNA: TGTGCCAGCAGCCCCGGGACTTTCAATGAGCAGTTCTTC

J: TRBJ2-7
length: 16
D: -
size: -
V: TRBV7-9
CDR3: CSSSSPRTQIYNEQYF
DNA: TGTTCCAGCAGCTCCCCTCGAACGCAGATTTATAACGAGCAGTACTTC

J: TRBJ1-2
length: 15
D: -
size: -
V: TRBV9
CDR3: CASSEGQGFNYGYTF
DNA: TGTGCCAGCAGCGAGGGGCAGGGGTTTAACTATGGCTACACCTTC

J: TRBJ1-1
length: 16
D: TRBD1
size: -
V: TRBV6-6
CDR3: CASSGGQGVMNTEAFF
DNA: TGTGCCAGCAGTGGGGGACAGGGGGTCATGAACACTGAAGCTTTCTTT

J: TRBJ1-2
length: 14
D: TRBD1
size: -
V: TRBV7-9
CDR3: CASSLGTANYGYTF
DNA: TGTGCCAGCAGCCTCGGGACAGCTAACTATGGCTACACCTTC

J: TRBJ1-1
length: 14
D: -
size: -
V: TRBV4-3
CDR3: CASSQGTVPSGAFF
DNA: TGCGCCAGCAGCCAAGGGACAGTACCGTCGGGAGCTTTCTTT

J: TRBJ2-1
length: 14
D: TRBD1
size: -
V: TRBV7-2
CDR3: CASSWTGGSTKQFF
DNA: TGTGCCAGCAGCTGGACAGGGGGTTCAACCAAGCAGTTCTTC

J: TRBJ1-5
length: 16
D: TRBD1
size: -
V: TRBV5-6
CDR3: CASSRQGQGRYQPQHF
DNA: TGTGCCAGCAGCAGACAGGGACAGGGGCGATATCAGCCCCAGCATTTT

J: TRBJ1-1
length: 16
D: -
size: -
V: TRBV6-6
CDR3: CASSYSGQNMNTEAFF
DNA: TGTGCCAGCAGTTACTCGGGGCAGAACATGAACACTGAAGCTTTCTTT

J: TRBJ2-3
length: 16
D: -
size: -
V: TRBV7-2
CDR3: CASSLGPTLLTDTQYF
DNA: TGTGCCAGCAGCTTAGGGCCGACACTGCTCACAGATACGCAGTATTTT

J: TRBJ1-2
length: 12
D: TRBD1
size: -
V: TRBV5-6
CDR3: CASSHTGDGYTF
DNA: TGTGCCAGCAGCCACACAGGGGATGGCTACACCTTC

J: TRBJ1-5
length: 15
D: -
size: few
V: TRBV6-5
CDR3: CASRADRGSNQPQHF
DNA: TGTGCCAGCAGAGCCGACCGGGGGAGCAATCAGCCCCAGCATTTT

J: TRBJ2-1
length: 15
D: -
size: once
V: TRBV30
CDR3: CAWRSKVGRVGEQFF
DNA: TGTGCCTGGAGATCCAAAGTAGGGAGAGTAGGGGAGCAGTTCTTC

J: TRBJ1-2
length: 15
D: -
size: -
V: TRBV7-2
CDR3: CASSSQQGINYGYTF
DNA: TGTGCCAGCTCCTCCCAGCAGGGGATAAACTATGGCTACACCTTC

J: TRBJ2-5
length: 16
D: TRBD2
size: once
V: TRBV11-2
CDR3: CASSPGTSGNQETQYF
DNA: TGTGCCAGCAGCCCCGGGACTAGCGGAAACCAAGAGACCCAGTACTTC

J: TRBJ2-2
length: 16
D: TRBD2
size: -
V: TRBV5-1
CDR3: CASRGAASGGAGELFF
DNA: TGCGCCAGCAGAGGGGCGGCTAGCGGGGGCGCCGGGGAGCTGTTTTTT

J: TRBJ1-1
length: 15
D: -
size: -
V: TRBV28
CDR3: CASSSVRKGSTEAFF
DNA: TGTGCCAGCAGCTCCGTTCGAAAAGGGAGCACTGAAGCTTTCTTT

J: TRBJ1-6
length: 12
D: -
size: -
V: TRBV7-2
CDR3: CASSFEGWTLHF
DNA: TGTGCCAGCAGCTTCGAGGGTTGGACCCTCCACTTT

J: TRBJ2-3
length: 17
D: -
size: -
V: TRBV5-1
CDR3: CASSVPTAGLSTDTQYF
DNA: TGCGCCAGCAGCGTCCCCACAGCAGGCCTAAGCACAGATACGCAGTATTTT

J: TRBJ2-2
length: 15
D: TRBD1
size: -
V: TRBV7-6
CDR3: CASSSTGVNTGELFF
DNA: TGTGCCAGCAGCTCGACAGGGGTAAACACCGGGGAGCTGTTTTTT

J: TRBJ2-2
length: 14
D: -
size: -
V: TRBV11-1
CDR3: CASSPYRLTGELFF
DNA: TGTGCCAGCAGCCCATACCGACTCACCGGGGAGCTGTTTTTT

J: TRBJ2-7
length: 17
D: -
size: -
V: TRBV4-3
CDR3: CASSQDLSGTSRYEQYF
DNA: TGCGCCAGCAGCCAAGATTTGTCGGGGACTTCACGCTACGAGCAGTACTTC

J: TRBJ1-1
length: 16
D: -
size: few
V: TRBV4-3
CDR3: CASSQEFTVMNTEAFF
DNA: TGCGCCAGCAGCCAAGAATTTACAGTCATGAACACTGAAGCTTTCTTT

J: TRBJ2-2
length: 17
D: TRBD1
size: -
V: TRBV5-1
CDR3: CASSFYRDRGSTGELFF
DNA: TGCGCCAGCAGCTTTTACCGGGACAGGGGTAGCACCGGGGAGCTGTTTTTT

J: TRBJ2-7
length: 14
D: -
size: -
V: TRBV30
CDR3: CAWSRGGGSDEQYF
DNA: TGTGCCTGGAGCCGAGGGGGGGGCTCGGACGAGCAGTACTTC